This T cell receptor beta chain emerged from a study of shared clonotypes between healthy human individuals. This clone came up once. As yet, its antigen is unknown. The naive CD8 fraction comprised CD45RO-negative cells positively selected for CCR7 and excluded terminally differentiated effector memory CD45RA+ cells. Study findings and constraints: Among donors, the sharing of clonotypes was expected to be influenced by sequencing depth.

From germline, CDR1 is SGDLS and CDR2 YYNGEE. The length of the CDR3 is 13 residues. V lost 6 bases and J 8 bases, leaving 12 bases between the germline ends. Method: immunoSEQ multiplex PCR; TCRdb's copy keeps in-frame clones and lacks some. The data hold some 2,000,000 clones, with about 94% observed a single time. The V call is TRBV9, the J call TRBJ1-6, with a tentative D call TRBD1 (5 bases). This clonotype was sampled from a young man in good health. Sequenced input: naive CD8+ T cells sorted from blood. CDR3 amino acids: CASNWDGHSPLHF. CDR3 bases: TGTGCCAGCAACTGGGACGGACATTCACCCCTCCACTTT.